This T cell receptor beta chain was sequenced for a study of T-cell reconstitution after alpha-beta-depleted transplantation in children. This clonotype came up many times. Its antigen remains unidentified. Germline V gene data show CDR1 as SQVTM and CDR2 as ANQGSEA. Losses at the gene ends were 4 bases for V and 7 bases for J; bases not matched to a gene: 10. There are 14 residues in the CDR3. Researchers prepared the TCRbeta library using unique molecular identifiers, the study reports. MiXCR was run by TCRdb on the PCR reads, yielding one entry per CDR3 protein. This sample has 250,000 to 300,000 distinct CDR3 sequences, with almost 8% found just once. The study, taken as a whole, reports: Some patients owed their high day-60 TCRbeta diversity to surviving recipient T cells and thymic progenitors. Two months or so post-transplant, alpha-beta T cells reportedly derived from several hundred expanded graft clones. T-cell counts and diversity at one year following transplant were attributed mainly to newly produced T cells.

The gene calls are TRBV29-1 and TRBJ1-1; 9 nucleotides match TRBD1. The specimen comprised peripheral blood, sampled 360 days after TCRalphabeta/CD19-depleted stem cell transplant. The origin of this receptor is a female patient between 2 and 10 years old who had a stem cell transplant for Fanconi anemia, so the T cells may come from the graft donor. CDR3 residues: CSVVVHGGQGEAFF. The DNA of the CDR3 is TGCAGCGTTGTGGTCCATGGGGGACAGGGTGAAGCTTTCTTT.